The rows below give T cell receptor beta chains drawn from one sample of a study of blood T cell repertoires in COVID-19. Produced via immunoSEQ multiplex PCR; TCRdb's table is partial and in-frame only. Here the sample spans some 370,000 clones, 80% to 90% being singletons. The specimen was peripheral blood. All receptors derive from a woman aged 30 to 39 with COVID-19, enrolled during active disease. Each CDR3 is given with its conserved first and last residue. Each record gives: D gene, V gene, J gene, clone size, CDR3 DNA, CDR3 protein. A D gene is named only where the DNA matches it firmly. Only part of the rows carry a size: once, few, many, or a class if the clone is expanded.

-,TRBV19,TRBJ2-4,-,TGTGCCAGTAGTATGATGCCCGGGGTCTTAAACATTCAGTACTTC,CASSMMPGVLNIQYF
TRBD2,TRBV4-1,TRBJ2-5,once,TGCGCCAGCAGCCACCGGGGACTAACGGAGACCCAGTACTTC,CASSHRGLTETQYF
TRBD2,TRBV9,TRBJ2-2,-,TGTGCCAGCAGCCCCCCTAGCGGGAGTGGGACCGGGGAGCTGTTTTTT,CASSPPSGSGTGELFF
-,TRBV7-2,TRBJ2-7,few,TGTGCCAGCAGCTCCCCCAATTTGTACGAGCAGTACTTC,CASSSPNLYEQYF
-,TRBV7-2,TRBJ2-3,-,TGTGCCAGCAGCTTCTCAGGTACAGATACGCAGTATTTT,CASSFSGTDTQYF
TRBD2,TRBV10-1,TRBJ2-7,-,TGCGCCAGCAGTGAGGGCGGGAGGGCCGTCGAGCAGTACTTC,CASSEGGRAVEQYF
TRBD1,TRBV11-2,TRBJ2-5,-,TGTGCCAGCAGCTCCGGACCTACCCGGAGACAGGGCCGGGAGACCCAGTACTTC,CASSSGPTRRQGRETQYF
-,TRBV10-2,TRBJ1-3,-,TGCGCCAGCAGTGAACAGGGACCCTTCTCTGGAAACACCATATATTTT,CASSEQGPFSGNTIYF
-,TRBV7-6,TRBJ1-6,-,TGTGCCAGCAGCTCCGATCCCGGTCATAATTCACCCCTCCACTTT,CASSSDPGHNSPLHF
-,TRBV2,TRBJ1-1,-,TGTGCCAGCAGTGAAGACAGAATAACTGAAGCTTTCTTT,CASSEDRITEAFF
TRBD1,TRBV4-2,TRBJ2-1,few,TGTGCCAGCAGCCAGACAGGGGGGGCCCACAATGAGCAGTTCTTC,CASSQTGGAHNEQFF
TRBD2,TRBV2,TRBJ2-4,-,TGTGCCAGCAGCCCTAGCGGGGGGCACATTCAGTACTTC,CASSPSGGHIQYF
TRBD2,TRBV27,TRBJ2-7,-,TGTGCCAGCAGCCGACTAGCTCCATCGGGAGACGAGCAGTACTTC,CASSRLAPSGDEQYF
-,TRBV29-1,TRBJ1-5,once,TGCAGCGTGGGGGCAGGGGGCAATCAGCCCCAGCATTTT,CSVGAGGNQPQHF
TRBD2,TRBV5-6,TRBJ2-7,-,TGTGCCAGCAGCCAAGGACTAGCGGGAGAAGGGCAGTACTTC,CASSQGLAGEGQYF
-,TRBV19,TRBJ1-6,few,TGTGCCAGTAGTATAGCGGATTCACCCCTCCACTTT,CASSIADSPLHF
TRBD1,TRBV28,TRBJ1-1,-,TGTGCCAGCAGTACTCGGACAGGGGGAATGAACACTGAAGCTTTCTTT,CASSTRTGGMNTEAFF
-,TRBV6-1,TRBJ1-4,-,TGTGCCAGCAGTGAAGAACGGGTTGAAAAACTGTTTTTT,CASSEERVEKLFF
TRBD1,TRBV6-5,TRBJ1-4,-,TGTGCCAGCAGTTACGGACAGGGGAATGAAAAACTGTTTTTT,CASSYGQGNEKLFF
-,TRBV27,TRBJ1-5,-,TGTGCCAGCAGTTTTTCCAGGGCTATTGGTCAGCCCCAGCATTTT,CASSFSRAIGQPQHF
-,TRBV12-3/TRBV12-4,TRBJ2-3,-,TGTGCCAGCAGAGGACTTTCAGATACGCAGTATTTT,CASRGLSDTQYF
-,TRBV2,TRBJ2-1,-,TGTGCCAGCAGTGAACTAGTATACAATGAGCAGTTCTTC,CASSELVYNEQFF
-,TRBV29-1,TRBJ2-1,-,TGCAGCGTTGTGACTTCGGGAGTCAGTAGTGAGCAGTTCTTC,CSVVTSGVSSEQFF
-,TRBV24-1,TRBJ2-5,-,TGTGCCACCAGTGATTCCGGAGGGGCGGTACCTCAAGAGACCCAGTACTTC,CATSDSGGAVPQETQYF
-,TRBV28,TRBJ2-7,-,TGTGCCAGCAGTTCCCCCCACAGGGTAGGGTCCTACGAGCAGTACTTC,CASSSPHRVGSYEQYF
TRBD1,TRBV11-3,TRBJ2-5,-,TGTGCCAGCAGCCCAGGGGGCCAAGAGACCCAGTACTTC,CASSPGGQETQYF
TRBD1,TRBV28,TRBJ2-7,once,TGTGCCAGCAGTTTCGACGGGACAGCCTCTTTTGAGCAGTACTTC,CASSFDGTASFEQYF
-,TRBV24-1,TRBJ2-7,-,TGTGCCACCAGTGATCCCACAGCGGGCTCCTACGAGCAGTACTTC,CATSDPTAGSYEQYF
-,TRBV7-4,TRBJ1-6,-,TGTGCCAGCAGCTTAGGCTGGGGCAGGGGCCTATGTGGTTCACCCCTCCACTTT,CASSLGWGRGLCGSPLHF
-,TRBV6-2/TRBV6-3,TRBJ2-1,-,TGTGCCAGCAGTGGAGGGAGCTCCTACAATGAGCAGTTCTTC,CASSGGSSYNEQFF
-,TRBV10-3,TRBJ1-1,few,TGTGCCATCAGCCCGGGAAGGCAGCGAATGAACACTGAAGCTTTCTTT,CAISPGRQRMNTEAFF
TRBD1,TRBV4-1,TRBJ1-5,-,TGCGCCAGCAGCCGGTGGCAGGGGGTGCAGGGGCCCCAGCATTTT,CASSRWQGVQGPQHF
-,TRBV28,TRBJ1-5,-,TGTGCCAGCAGTATAATTAATCAGCCCCAGCATTTT,CASSIINQPQHF
TRBD2,TRBV5-1,TRBJ2-7,once,TGCGCCAGCAGCTACGGGACTAGCGGGAGCTACGAGCAGTACTTC,CASSYGTSGSYEQYF
TRBD2,TRBV6-5,TRBJ2-7,-,TGTGCCAGCAGGCCCCTAGCGGGAGCCTACGAGCAGTACTTC,CASRPLAGAYEQYF
-,TRBV28,TRBJ1-1,-,TGTGCCAGCAGGGGGCCGAGCACTGAAGCTTTCTTT,CASRGPSTEAFF
TRBD1,TRBV30,TRBJ1-2,-,TGTGCCTGCCCGGACAGGAACTATGGCTACACCTTC,CACPDRNYGYTF
TRBD1,TRBV28,TRBJ1-5,-,TGTGCCAGCAGCCCCAGACAGGGGACTCAGCCCCAGCATTTT,CASSPRQGTQPQHF
-,TRBV7-9,TRBJ2-7,-,TGTGCCAGCAGCCTACCAGGTTTCCACGAGCAGTACTTC,CASSLPGFHEQYF
TRBD1,TRBV18,TRBJ1-4,-,TGTGCCAGCTCACTAATACGGTCGGACAGGGGAAACGAAAAACTGTTTTTT,CASSLIRSDRGNEKLFF
-,TRBV7-2,TRBJ2-1,-,TGTGCCAGCAGTCCTCCGGGACCTTCGGGGGATGAGCAGTTCTTC,CASSPPGPSGDEQFF
TRBD1,TRBV10-1,TRBJ1-6,few,TGCGCCAGCCTGGATGGGACAGTCAAGCGATCCTATAATTCACCCCTCCACTTT,CASLDGTVKRSYNSPLHF
TRBD1,TRBV3-1/TRBV3-2,TRBJ2-2,-,TGTGCCAGCAGCCGGACAGGGAACACCGGGGAGCTGTTTTTT,CASSRTGNTGELFF
TRBD2,TRBV6-5,TRBJ2-5,-,TGTGCCACTCCGGGGGGGGAAGGAGAGACCCAGTACTTC,CATPGGEGETQYF
TRBD2,TRBV25-1,TRBJ2-2,-,TGTGCCAGCAGTAAGACTAGCGGGAGAACCGGGGAGCTGTTTTTT,CASSKTSGRTGELFF
TRBD1,TRBV5-6,TRBJ1-6,few,TGTGCCAGCAGCCGGGACAGGGGGCGTTCACCCCTCCACTTT,CASSRDRGRSPLHF
-,TRBV28,TRBJ1-4,-,TGTGCCAGTGCAAGGACACAAGATGAAAAACTGTTTTTT,CASARTQDEKLFF
-,TRBV12-3/TRBV12-4,TRBJ2-7,-,TGTGCCAGCAGTTTGACAGACGAGCAGTACTTC,CASSLTDEQYF
TRBD1,TRBV10-3,TRBJ2-3,-,TGTGCCATCAGAGACGCCAGGGGGTCAAACACAGATACGCAGTATTTT,CAIRDARGSNTDTQYF
TRBD2,TRBV30,TRBJ2-1,-,TGTGCCTGGTTGAGCGGGAGCTCCTACAATGAGCAGTTCTTC,CAWLSGSSYNEQFF
TRBD1,TRBV3-1/TRBV3-2,TRBJ2-7,once,TGTGCCAGCAGCCACACCGGGACAGGGGCCTACGAGCAGTACTTC,CASSHTGTGAYEQYF
-,TRBV29-1,TRBJ1-2,-,TGCACAGACCTTGCCCAGGATCGGTCCCTCTATGGCTACACCTTC,CTDLAQDRSLYGYTF
-,TRBV7-2,TRBJ1-5,-,TGTGCCAGCAGCTTACGTGGTCCGGGGGGCAATCAGCCCCAGCATTTT,CASSLRGPGGNQPQHF
TRBD2,TRBV7-2,TRBJ2-2,-,TGTGCCAGCAGCCAGGCCGGGACTAGCGTACCCTTATGGTGGGGGGAGCTGTTTTTT,CASSQAGTSVPLWWGELFF